The 23 T cell receptor beta chains presented below share a single source sample, sequenced in a study of T-cell memory formation after mild COVID-19. TCRdb reanalysed the 5' RACE reads using MiXCR and keeps one entry per CDR3 protein. The sample lists some 320,000 distinct CDR3 sequences, approximately 15% occurring once. The material sequenced was PBMCs or a T cell subset sorted from them (not recorded which). These receptors all stem from a man aged 18 to 29 who had mild COVID-19 (a few samples of this study predate the infection). Cell type and time point are not known.

In this sample, this clonotype turned up a few times. The V and J genes are TRBV6-5 and TRBJ2-1; 8 bases fit TRBD2. The V gene's germline CDR1 is MNHEY and CDR2 SVGAGI. The CDR3 runs to 12 residues. V shed 6 bases, J shed 9 bases, and the junction held 4 bases outside the gene matches. In DNA form, the CDR3 reads TGTGCCAGCAGCCAACGGGGGGGTGAGCAGTTCTTC. It yields the protein CASSQRGGEQFF.

V gene TRBV7-2 combines with J gene TRBJ1-6; 10 bases are shared with TRBD1. The CDR3 consists of 15 residues. The V segment lost 1 base and the J segment 7 bases; nucleotides outside the gene matches: 1. CDR1 is SGHTA and CDR2 is FQGNSA in the germline V gene. The CDR3: CASSLGGQGNSPLHF. Written as DNA, the CDR3 is TGTGCCAGCAGCTTAGGGGGACAGGGGAATTCACCCCTCCACTTT. Supplemented by reference TRBV7-2 and TRBJ1-6, the full variable domain reads GAGVSQSPSNKVTEKGKDVELRCDPISGHTALYWYRQSLGQGLEFLIYFQGNSAPDKSGLPSDRFSAERTGGSVSTLTIQRTQQEDSAVYLCASSLGGQGNSPLHFGNGTRLTVT.

This clonotype has more than one count but fewer than ten. CDR3 amino acids: CASSRPPGTQYF. For the CDR3, the DNA is TGTGCCAGCAGTAGACCCCCTGGTACGCAGTATTTT. This sequence joins TRBV6-5 and TRBJ2-3, with D uncertain. CDR1 is MNHEY, CDR2 SVGAGI, per germline. V was trimmed by 5 bases and J by 8 bases, leaving 11 bases between them. The CDR3 loop spans 12 amino acids.

This clonotype was recorded a few times. This chain links TRBV27 with TRBJ1-2; weak D call: TRBD1 (5 bases). V was cut by 7 bases and J by 1 base, with 19 bases left in between. The CDR3 loop spans 16 amino acids. Germline V gene lookup returns CDR1 MNHEY and CDR2 SMNVEV (reference sequence). CDR3 region: CASTPSWGGGNYGYTF. The CDR3 DNA follows: TGTGCCAGCACCCCCTCTTGGGGGGGTGGTAACTATGGCTACACCTTC.

This clonotype was counted between two and nine times. The rearrangement uses TRBV24-1 and TRBJ2-1, with 8 bases aligning to TRBD2. V shed 2 bases, J shed 8 bases, and the junction held 4 bases outside the gene matches. Germline V gene lookup returns CDR1 KGHDR and CDR2 SFDVKD. The CDR3 consists of 14 residues. The CDR3 DNA is TGTGCCACCAGTGATTCGTCGGGAGGGGATGAGCAGTTCTTC. Amino acid sequence: CATSDSSGGDEQFF.

J is TRBJ2-5 and V is TRBV10-3, with D possibly matching TRBD1 (5 bases). This CDR3 has 18 residues. Trimming took off 2 bases at V and 0 bases at J, with 19 bases between the two ends. Germline V gives CDR1 ENHRY, CDR2 SYGVKD. CDR3 protein: CAISEPLGRALYQETQYF. The DNA of the CDR3 is TGTGCCATCAGTGAGCCGCTGGGCAGGGCACTTTACCAAGAGACCCAGTACTTC.

Ten or more counts support this clonotype. Here the CDR3 reads CASSRDSGTYGYTF. CDR3 coding DNA: TGTGCCAGCAGTCGTGATTCCGGGACCTATGGCTACACCTTC. The rearrangement joins TRBV9 to TRBJ1-2, with D maybe TRBD1 (5 bases). The CDR3 is 14 residues long. Germline assignment: CDR1 SGDLS and CDR2 YYNGEE. V gave up 5 bases and J gave up 4 bases, with 15 bases separating them. Using reference TRBV9 and TRBJ1-2 for the parts outside the CDR3, the full variable domain is DSGVTQTPKHLITATGQRVTLRCSPRSGDLSVYWYQQSLDQGLQFLIQYYNGEERAKGNILERFSAQQFPDLHSELNLSSLELGDSALYFCASSRDSGTYGYTFGSGTRLTVV.

This clonotype occurred a few times. The genes are TRBV6-2 or TRBV6-3 and TRBJ2-4; TRBD2 matches at 13 bases. J was trimmed by 0 bases and V by 8 bases; bases with no gene match: 10. The germline gives CDR1 MNHEY, CDR2 SVGEGT. The CDR3 has 18 residues. CDR3 coding DNA: TGTGCCAGCGGACGGACTAGCGGGGGTTTACTAGCCAAAAACATTCAGTACTTC. This encodes CASGRTSGGLLAKNIQYF.

This clonotype has a count of ten or more. This chain connects TRBV5-1 to TRBJ2-4, with D tentatively TRBD2 (5 bases). This CDR3 comprises 14 residues. V gave up 1 base and J gave up 1 base, with 6 bases separating them. Germline lookup yields CDR1 SGHRS and CDR2 YFSETQ. The DNA of the CDR3 is TGCGCCAGCAGCTTGTCGGGGGCCAAAAACATTCAGTACTTC. It yields the protein CASSLSGAKNIQYF.

The sample holds a few counts of this clonotype. The chain couples TRBV6-4 to TRBJ2-4; TRBD1 matches 7 bases. The germline gives CDR1 MRHNA, CDR2 SNTAGT. The CDR3 length is 14 residues. The trim removed 8 bases at V and 2 bases at J, leaving 6 bases unmatched. The CDR3 region is CASRPGGSKNIQYF. The CDR3 DNA sequence: TGTGCCAGCCGCCCAGGGGGTTCCAAAAACATTCAGTACTTC.

V is TRBV7-2 and J is TRBJ2-1; D call uncertain. The V end lost 2 bases, the J end lost 6 bases, and 8 bases lay between the germline ends. This CDR3 contains 13 residues. Germline V gene sequence: CDR1 SGHTA, CDR2 FQGNSA. Here the CDR3 reads CASSLWLGNEQFF. CDR3 DNA: TGTGCCAGCAGCTTATGGTTGGGCAATGAGCAGTTCTTC.

This chain joins TRBV5-1 and TRBJ2-7; D not resolved. The CDR3 has 13 amino acids. Trimming pared 0 bases from V and 3 bases from J, leaving 7 bases between. Per germline, CDR1 SGHRS and CDR2 YFSETQ. CDR3 coding DNA: TGCGCCAGCAGCTTGGTCGGAGACTACGAGCAGTACTTC. This translates into CASSLVGDYEQYF. The variable domain in full, with the rest retrieved from reference TRBV5-1 and TRBJ2-7, is KAGVTQTPRYLIKTRGQQVTLSCSPISGHRSVSWYQQTPGQGLQFLFEYFSETQRNKGNFPGRFSGRQFSNSRSEMNVSTLELGDSALYLCASSLVGDYEQYFGPGTRLTVT.

This clonotype was counted a few times. The rearrangement uses TRBV12-3 or TRBV12-4 and TRBJ1-4, with 8 nucleotides matching TRBD1. The CDR3 covers 17 residues. J gave up 4 bases and V 3 bases, and 10 bases lay outside the gene matches. In DNA, the CDR3 is TGTGCCAGCAGTTTGGGTCCCCGCGGACAGGGTAATGAAAAACTGTTTTTT. Encoded protein: CASSLGPRGQGNEKLFF.

The chain uses TRBV6-5 and TRBJ2-7; D is undetermined. Trimming took off 0 bases at V and 0 bases at J, with 9 bases between the two ends. The CDR3 length is 15 residues. The germline CDR1 and CDR2 sequences are MNHEY and SVGAGI. The CDR3 DNA follows: TGTGCCAGCAGTTACTCGGCCAGGAGCTCCTACGAGCAGTACTTC. Its translation is CASSYSARSSYEQYF.

This clonotype was observed a few times. The genes are TRBV25-1 and TRBJ2-5, with D possibly TRBD1 on 5 matching bases. This CDR3 has 14 amino acids. V was pared by 6 bases and J by 13 bases, with 24 bases between. CDR1 is MGHDK, CDR2 SYGVNS, per germline. The CDR3 loop reads CASSLDIPLGRRYF. The DNA of the CDR3 is TGTGCCAGCAGCCTCGACATACCTCTGGGGCGGCGGTACTTC.

The chain recombines TRBV20-1 with TRBJ2-7, with D tentatively TRBD2 (5 bases). The CDR3 is made up of 12 amino acids. Trimming took 6 bases from V and 2 from J, leaving 11 bases between them. From germline, CDR1 is DFQATT and CDR2 SNEGSKA (reference sequence). The CDR3 reads CSAREKTYEQYV. As DNA, the CDR3 is TGCAGTGCAAGGGAGAAAACCTACGAGCAGTACGTC.

The chain recombines TRBV7-2 with TRBJ2-5; D is perhaps TRBD1 (6 bases). Trimming pared 4 bases from V and 4 bases from J, leaving 22 bases between. The CDR3 covers 17 residues. The V gene's germline CDR1 is SGHTA and CDR2 FQGNSA. The CDR3, as DNA: TGTGCCAGCAGCTCCTGGCGGTGGGGCAGGGGTGGAGAGACCCAGTACTTC. This sequence encodes CASSSWRWGRGGETQYF.

This clonotype showed up just a few times. V usage is TRBV6-2 or TRBV6-3 and J usage is TRBJ2-3, with 7 bases identical to TRBD1. The CDR3 has 16 residues. V lost 1 base to trimming and J lost 0 bases; unmatched junction nucleotides: 4. CDR1 and CDR2 from the germline V gene are MNHEY and SVGEGT. The DNA for the CDR3 is TGTGCCAGCAGTTACTTGCCAGGGGGAAGCACAGATACGCAGTATTTT. This gives the protein CASSYLPGGSTDTQYF.

The J gene is TRBJ2-5, the V gene TRBV15, with 7 nucleotides matching TRBD2. V lost 3 bases and J lost 1; bases outside the gene matches: 2. There are 14 residues in the CDR3. Germline loops: CDR1 LNHNV, CDR2 YYDKDF (reference sequence). CDR3 nucleotide sequence: TGTGCCACCAGCAGGGGAGGGTTCCAAGAGACCCAGTACTTC. Amino acids: CATSRGGFQETQYF.

V and J are TRBV21-1 and TRBJ2-7; the DNA was not compared with TRBD2, the D call given in the table. TRBV21-1 is annotated as a pseudogene. The length of the CDR3 is 19 residues. This chain's CDR3 is CASSNTGTSGGQVTHEQYF. The DNA of the CDR3 is TGTGCCAGCAGCAATACCGGGACTAGCGGGGGGCAGGTCACCCACGAGCAGTACTTC.

This clonotype came up a few times. The chain uses TRBV20-1 and TRBJ1-3; unclear D gene. V was shortened by 4 bases and J by 0 bases, with 10 bases between the two germline ends. Germline lookup yields CDR1 DFQATT and CDR2 SNEGSKA (reference sequence). This CDR3 is 14 amino acids long. The CDR3 here is CSATPPLSGNTIYF. The CDR3 DNA sequence: TGCAGTGCTACCCCCCCACTCTCTGGAAACACCATATATTTT.

This chain links TRBV12-3 or TRBV12-4 with TRBJ1-5; the D is unclear. This CDR3 has 12 amino acids. V lost 2 bases and J lost 5, with 4 bases in between. Here the CDR3 reads CASSLRDQPQHF. In DNA, the CDR3 is TGTGCCAGCAGTTTAAGGGATCAGCCCCAGCATTTT.

This clonotype was seen a few times. This chain connects TRBV2 to TRBJ2-3; 8 nucleotides align to TRBD2. The CDR3 length is 13 residues. Germline V gives CDR1 SNHLY, CDR2 FYNNEI. J was trimmed by 5 bases and V by 9 bases; bases with no gene match: 7. CDR3 bases: TGTGCCAGGGCTCTGCGGGGGGTAGATACGCAGTATTTT. It specifies CARALRGVDTQYF.